Below, 14 T cell receptor beta chains from the same sample are listed, as sequenced in a study of low-dose radiotherapy and immunotherapy resistance in tumors. TRAV- and TRBV-specific primers primed first-strand cDNA, covering alpha and beta chains. Using a constant-region primer together with a V-primer adapter, TCRs were subjected to around 20 PCR cycles of amplification. TCRdb re-called the reads through MiXCR, storing one row per CDR3 protein. The sample comprises 85,000 to 95,000 distinct CDR3 sequences, 8% to 10% of which are singletons, and around 0.96% rests with the top ten. Time point reported: before trial treatment. This specimen was PBMCs, taken before treatment. The receptors stem from a male donor with prostate cancer.

This clonotype was seen ten or more times. The rearrangement links TRBV12-3 or TRBV12-4 to TRBJ2-1; 13 nucleotides agree with TRBD2. With 6 bases clipped from V and 4 bases from J, the junction kept 3 bases outside the gene matches. This CDR3 has 15 amino acids. The CDR3 region is CASRRTSGSYNEQFF. For the CDR3, the DNA is TGTGCCAGCAGGAGGACTAGCGGGAGTTACAATGAGCAGTTCTTC.

This clonotype was detected many times. The chain links TRBV7-3 to TRBJ1-5, with D hard to call. The CDR3 loop spans 13 amino acids. Germline V CDR1 and CDR2: SGHTA, FQGTGA. V was clipped by 2 bases and J by 4 bases, with 6 bases between them. The CDR3 is CASSLSPNQPQHF. For the CDR3, the DNA is TGTGCCAGCAGCTTATCCCCAAATCAGCCCCAGCATTTT.

The table lists this clonotype with many counts. The DNA for the CDR3 is TGCGCCAGCAGCTCCACTTCCTCTGGGGCCAACGTCCTGACTTTC. Translating gives CASSSTSSGANVLTF. The chain employs TRBV5-1 and TRBJ2-6; no clear D gene. Trimming cost V 3 bases and J 0 bases, with 7 bases left between them. This CDR3 region has 15 residues. CDR1 is SGHRS, CDR2 YFSETQ, per germline. The variable domain in full, completed from reference TRBV5-1 and TRBJ2-6, reads KAGVTQTPRYLIKTRGQQVTLSCSPISGHRSVSWYQQTPGQGLQFLFEYFSETQRNKGNFPGRFSGRQFSNSRSEMNVSTLELGDSALYLCASSSTSSGANVLTFGAGSRLTVL.

This clonotype showed up many times. The rearrangement joins TRBV5-1 to TRBJ2-1, with D possibly TRBD1 on 6 matching bases. The V gene's germline CDR1 is SGHRS and CDR2 YFSETQ. With 4 bases removed from V and 0 bases from J, the gap between germline ends came to 17 bases. The CDR3 extends over 17 amino acids. The CDR3 DNA is TGCGCCAGCAGCCCGGGACACGACCTTGGCTCCTACAATGAGCAGTTCTTC. Protein: CASSPGHDLGSYNEQFF.

This clonotype was detected ten times or more. CDR3 protein: CASSADRATYEQYF. The CDR3, as DNA: TGTGCCAGCAGTGCGGACAGGGCAACCTACGAGCAGTACTTC. The chain employs TRBV2 and TRBJ2-7, with 8 positions matching TRBD1. This CDR3 comprises 14 residues. V trimming: 4 bases; J trimming: 2 bases; junction bases outside the gene matches: 4. Germline V gene data show CDR1 as SNHLY and CDR2 as FYNNEI.

This clonotype was recorded many times. This sequence joins TRBV4-1 and TRBJ2-1; 10 bases are a match to TRBD2. This CDR3 spans 15 amino acids. J lost 14 bases, V lost 0 bases, and 10 bases had no gene match. Germline CDR1 reads MGHRA; CDR2 reads YSYEKL. CDR3 sequence reads: CASSQEPSGSFVKFF. CDR3 in DNA: TGCGCCAGCAGCCAAGAACCTAGCGGGAGCTTCGTGAAGTTCTTC.

This clonotype was recorded at least ten times. The chain carries TRBV5-1 and TRBJ2-1, with TRBD2 matching over 12 bases. Germline V gives CDR1 SGHRS, CDR2 YFSETQ. The CDR3 length is 19 residues. J lost 0 bases, V lost 4 bases, and 11 bases had no gene match. CDR3 in DNA: TGCGCCAGCAGCCTTAGGACTAGCGGGACCATAAGCTCCTACAATGAGCAGTTCTTC. Encoded protein: CASSLRTSGTISSYNEQFF. Full variable domain (outside the CDR3, taken from reference TRBV5-1 and TRBJ2-1): KAGVTQTPRYLIKTRGQQVTLSCSPISGHRSVSWYQQTPGQGLQFLFEYFSETQRNKGNFPGRFSGRQFSNSRSEMNVSTLELGDSALYLCASSLRTSGTISSYNEQFFGPGTRLTVL.

This clonotype was seen at least ten times. The rearrangement uses TRBV12-3 or TRBV12-4 and TRBJ2-7; D perhaps matches TRBD2 (5 bases). The CDR3 loop spans 12 amino acids. Trimming pared 8 bases from V and 5 bases from J, leaving 13 bases between. CDR3 sequence: CASGLFSDEQYF. CDR3 nucleotides: TGTGCCAGCGGACTCTTCTCGGACGAGCAGTACTTC.

This clonotype has just a few counts. V and J are TRBV19 and TRBJ2-6, with TRBD1 matching over 9 bases. Trimming at V came to 9 bases and at J to 3 bases, leaving 6 bases not matched to a gene. CDR3 length: 15 amino acids. Germline values: CDR1 LNHDA, CDR2 SQIVND (reference sequence). The CDR3 nucleotides are TGTGCCAGCCAACAGGGGGCGCTTGGGGCCAACGTCCTGACTTTC. Amino acids: CASQQGALGANVLTF. Based on the CDR3 plus reference TRBV19 and TRBJ2-6, the full variable domain is DGGITQSPKYLFRKEGQNVTLSCEQNLNHDAMYWYRQDPGQGLRLIYYSQIVNDFQKGDIAEGYSVSREKKESFPLTVTSAQKNPTAFYLCASQQGALGANVLTFGAGSRLTVL.

This clonotype was observed many times. The chain joins TRBV28 to TRBJ2-2; 7 bases agree with TRBD2. Per germline, CDR1 MDHEN and CDR2 SYDVKM. Trimming cost V 4 bases and J 7 bases; bases outside gene matches: 12. The CDR3 loop spans 16 amino acids. Here the CDR3 DNA reads TGTGCCAGCAGTTGGAGGGCGCGGGAGCTTGTCGGGGAGCTGTTTTTT. It codes for CASSWRARELVGELFF.

Many counts were recorded for this clonotype. This chain joins TRBV20-1 and TRBJ2-7, with 10 bases lining up with TRBD2. The junction had 10 bases not matched to a gene; V was cut back by 2 bases and J by 0 bases. This CDR3 is 17 amino acids long. Germline CDR1 DFQATT, CDR2 SNEGSKA (reference sequence). CDR3 nucleotides: TGCAGTGCTAGACCTCTCGGACTAGCGGACAGCTCCTACGAGCAGTACTTC. Its translation is CSARPLGLADSSYEQYF.

This clonotype was counted many times. This chain connects TRBV24-1 to TRBJ2-1; TRBD2 matches 8 bases. The CDR3 consists of 16 residues. Germline V gene data show CDR1 as KGHDR and CDR2 as SFDVKD. V dropped 1 base and J dropped 7; count of bases not matched to a gene: 8. As DNA, the CDR3 is TGTGCCACCAGTGATTTAGGAGCGGGAGTAGGAAATGAGCAGTTCTTC. Protein sequence: CATSDLGAGVGNEQFF.

In its sample, this clonotype was seen many times. This chain links TRBV4-2 with TRBJ1-1; TRBD1 might be the D (5 bases). V lost 4 bases and J lost 1, with 10 bases in between. The CDR3 totals 14 residues. The germline gives CDR1 LGHNA, CDR2 YNFKEQ. The CDR3 sequence is CASSPGQGNTEAFF. The CDR3 nucleotides read TGTGCCAGCAGCCCAGGGCAGGGGAACACTGAAGCTTTCTTT.

At least ten counts were recorded for this clonotype. The chain has TRBV19 and TRBJ1-5, with 7 bases aligning to TRBD1. The CDR3 length is 14 residues. J lost 5 bases, V lost 3 bases, and 4 bases had no gene match. CDR1 LNHDA and CDR2 SQIVND come from the germline V gene (reference sequence). The CDR3 nucleotides are TGTGCCAGTAGTATTTGGCAGGGGGATCAGCCCCAGCATTTT. Translation: CASSIWQGDQPQHF.